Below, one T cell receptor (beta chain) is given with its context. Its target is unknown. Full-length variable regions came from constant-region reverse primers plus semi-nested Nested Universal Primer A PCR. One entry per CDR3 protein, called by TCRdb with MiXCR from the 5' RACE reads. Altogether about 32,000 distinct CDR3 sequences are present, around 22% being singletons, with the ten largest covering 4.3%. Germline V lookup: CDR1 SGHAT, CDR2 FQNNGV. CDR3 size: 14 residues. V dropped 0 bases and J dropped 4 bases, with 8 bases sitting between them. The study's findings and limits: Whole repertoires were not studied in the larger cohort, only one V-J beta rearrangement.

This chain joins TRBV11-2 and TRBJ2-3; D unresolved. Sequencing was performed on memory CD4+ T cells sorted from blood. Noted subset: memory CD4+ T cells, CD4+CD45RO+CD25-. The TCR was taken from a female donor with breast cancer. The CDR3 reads CASSLEGRADTQYF. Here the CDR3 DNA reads TGTGCCAGCAGCTTAGAGGGTAGGGCAGATACGCAGTATTTT.